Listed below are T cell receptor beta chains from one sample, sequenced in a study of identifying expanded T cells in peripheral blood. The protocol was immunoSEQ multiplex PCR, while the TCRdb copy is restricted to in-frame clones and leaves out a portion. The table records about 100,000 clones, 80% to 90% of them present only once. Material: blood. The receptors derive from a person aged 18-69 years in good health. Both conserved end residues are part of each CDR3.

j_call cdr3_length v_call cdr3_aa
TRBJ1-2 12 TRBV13 CASSLQGAGYTF
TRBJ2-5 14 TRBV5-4 CASSLAVQEETQYF
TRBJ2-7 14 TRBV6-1 CASSEITGGYEQYF
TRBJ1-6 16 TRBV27 CASSLSLGQARSPLHF
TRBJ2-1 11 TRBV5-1 CASSLAGEQFF
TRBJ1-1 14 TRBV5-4 CASSWVDGESEAFF
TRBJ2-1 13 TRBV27 CASGRVAYNEQFF
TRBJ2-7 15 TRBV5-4 CASSRAGPPSYEQYF
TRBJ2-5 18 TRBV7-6 CASSLDYLAGSERVTQYF
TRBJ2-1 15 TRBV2 CASRPGTSGNNEQFF
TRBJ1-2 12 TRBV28 CASLRENYGYTF
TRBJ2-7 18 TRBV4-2 CASSRPGLAGEFTYEQYF
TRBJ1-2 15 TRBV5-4 CASSWTGTGIGGYTF
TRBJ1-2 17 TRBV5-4 CASSLEGRGPLNYGYTF
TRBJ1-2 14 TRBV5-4 CASSPGQGHYGYTF
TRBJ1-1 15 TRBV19 CASSILSPGNTEAFF
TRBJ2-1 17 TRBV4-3 CASSQEMALYSYNEQFF
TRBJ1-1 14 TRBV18 CASSPKVGGTEAFF
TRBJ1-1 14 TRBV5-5 CASSFSLTNTEAFF
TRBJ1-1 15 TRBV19 CASSIQGTLNTEAFF
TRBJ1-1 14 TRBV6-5 CASSYISGNTEAFF
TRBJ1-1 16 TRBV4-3 CASSQGSLLGARYSFF
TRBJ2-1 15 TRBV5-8 CASSLTGTGRNEQFF
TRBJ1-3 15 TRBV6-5 CASRPGIWSGNTIYF
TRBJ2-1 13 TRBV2 CASGLAGDNEQFF
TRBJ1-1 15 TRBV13 CASSLYLGGLTEAFF
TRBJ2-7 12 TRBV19 CASSSRGYEQYF
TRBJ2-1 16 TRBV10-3 CAISQSSGIGGAEQFF
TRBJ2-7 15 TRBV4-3 CASSQGLTGSYEQYF
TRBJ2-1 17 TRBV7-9 CASSLERVTPTYNEQFF
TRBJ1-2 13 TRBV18 CASSLQGDYGYTF
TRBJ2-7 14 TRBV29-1 CSVETGREGYEQYF
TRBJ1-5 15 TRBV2 CASSITGMGNQPQHF
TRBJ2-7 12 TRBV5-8 CASRLSGVEQYF
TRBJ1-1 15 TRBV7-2 CASSSRRGPNTEAFF
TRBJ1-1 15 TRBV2 CASSEAGRGRPEAFF
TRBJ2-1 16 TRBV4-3 CASSQDLTSGRHEQFF
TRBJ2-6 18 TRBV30 CAWRIYPLSSSGANVLTF